This T cell receptor (beta chain) was observed in a study of blood T cell repertoires in COVID-19. Study in general: Acute and convalescent COVID-19 samples came from the United States, Italy and Spain. PBMCs, B-cell-depleted T cells, or T cells were the source of the cDNA or gDNA that made up the material.

CDR3 length: 14 residues. The germline V gene encodes CDR1 MNHEY and CDR2 SMNVEV (reference sequence). V lost 3 bases and J lost 2, with 11 bases in between. Source study methods: The assay estimated nucleated cells by amplifying reference gene primers. Here immunoSEQ multiplex PCR was the method, and the copy in TCRdb shows in-frame clones only, minus some. That table gives V, J and clone size, and the DNA gave D and trimming. Of 300,000 to 350,000 clones listed, about 86% were seen once; the top ten hold around 3%. Sequenced material: peripheral blood. This receptor was identified in a man younger than 45 with active or convalescent COVID-19. The V and J genes are TRBV27 and TRBJ2-7; D is ambiguous. In nucleotides, the CDR3 is TGTGCCAGCAGTTTGTGGCAGGCCCCCTACGAGCAGTACTTC. Residues: CASSLWQAPYEQYF.